These T cell receptor beta chains were read from a single sample in a study of T cell responses to AZD1222 COVID-19 vaccine. TCRdb's table, derived via immunoSEQ multiplex PCR, lists solely in-frame clones and lacks some. Of more than 75,000 clones in the sample, roughly 89% were seen once. Sequences were derived from peripheral blood, sampled on day 0 of AZD1222 vaccination. The receptors were gathered from an adult in good health. The CDR3 runs from the conserved cysteine through the conserved F or W. D genes are given only for firm matches. Clone size is shown for a subset of rows, as once, few, many or a class of expanded clone.

V,size,J,D,length,DNA,CDR3
TRBV4-1,NA,TRBJ1-2,TRBD1,17,TGCGCCAGCAGCGAAGCGGGACAGGGCGTCCTAATCTATGGCTACACCTTC,CASSEAGQGVLIYGYTF
TRBV5-1,NA,TRBJ1-6,NA,19,TGCGCCAGCAGCTTGGTACCCCCCGGGGGAAGGGAGGGGAGTTCACCCCTCCACTTT,CASSLVPPGGREGSSPLHF
TRBV12-5,NA,TRBJ1-1,NA,13,TGTGCTAGTGGTTTGTCAGCGACCACTGAAGCTTTCTTT,CASGLSATTEAFF
TRBV4-2,NA,TRBJ2-2,NA,15,TGTGCCAGCAGCCAGTGGGGAAGTGGCACCGGGGAGCTGTTTTTT,CASSQWGSGTGELFF
TRBV6-5,NA,TRBJ2-1,NA,12,TGTGCCAGCAGGGGCTCCTACAATGAGCAGTTCTTC,CASRGSYNEQFF
TRBV10-3,NA,TRBJ1-4,NA,15,TGTGCCATCAGTGAGTCGGGTCGTGGTAATGAAAAACTGTTTTTT,CAISESGRGNEKLFF
TRBV6-5,NA,TRBJ2-7,NA,15,TGTGCCAGCAGTTACTCGGCCGGGGGCTCCTACGAGCAGTACTTC,CASSYSAGGSYEQYF
TRBV28,NA,TRBJ2-7,NA,14,TGTGCCAGCAGTTCGGGCAGGGGAGCCTACGAGCAGTACTTC,CASSSGRGAYEQYF
TRBV19,once,TRBJ1-2,NA,15,TGTGCCAGTAGTATGTGGGCCAGGGAAATCCTCGGCTACACCTTC,CASSMWAREILGYTF
TRBV5-4,few,TRBJ2-1,TRBD2,16,TGTGCCAGCAGCTCGGGACTAGCGGGAGGGGTTAATGAGCAGTTCTTC,CASSSGLAGGVNEQFF
TRBV30,NA,TRBJ1-4,TRBD1,15,TGTGCCTGGAGTAGGAAGACAGGGGTGGTTGAAAAACTGTTTTTT,CAWSRKTGVVEKLFF
TRBV9,NA,TRBJ1-5,TRBD1,15,TGTGCCAGCAGCACGGGACAGGGAGGCTATCAGCCCCAGCATTTT,CASSTGQGGYQPQHF
TRBV11-1,NA,TRBJ2-3,NA,13,TGTGCCAGCAGGAAAGTAATCACAGATACGCAGTATTTT,CASRKVITDTQYF
TRBV4-2,NA,TRBJ2-1,TRBD2,15,TGTGCCAGCAGCCAAGAACTAGCGGGAGCGGGGGAGCAGTTCTTC,CASSQELAGAGEQFF
TRBV28,few,TRBJ2-3,TRBD1,13,TGTGCCAGCAGGATGACAGGGGGAGATACGCAGTATTTT,CASRMTGGDTQYF
TRBV19,NA,TRBJ1-1,TRBD1,14,TGTGCCAGTAAACCATTCGGGACAGGGAGGGGAGCTTTCTTT,CASKPFGTGRGAFF
TRBV2,few,TRBJ1-3,TRBD1,16,TGTGCCAGCAGAAGGACAGGGCCTATCTCTGGAAACACCATATATTTT,CASRRTGPISGNTIYF
TRBV15,NA,TRBJ2-7,NA,15,TGTGCCACCAGCAGACCAGGAGCGTTCTCCTACGAGCAGTACTTC,CATSRPGAFSYEQYF
TRBV9,once,TRBJ2-1,TRBD2,20,TGTGCCAGCAGCGTAGGGAAAGCGGGAGGGTCCACCAACTCCTACAATGAGCAGTTCTTC,CASSVGKAGGSTNSYNEQFF
TRBV5-1,NA,TRBJ1-4,NA,14,TGCGCCAGCAGCTTGAAAGGCGCAGGTGAAAAACTGTTTTTT,CASSLKGAGEKLFF
TRBV28,NA,TRBJ2-7,NA,15,TGTGCCAGCAGGGGCGGTCAAACTCACGAGTACGAGCAGTACTTC,CASRGGQTHEYEQYF
TRBV5-1,NA,TRBJ1-2,NA,15,TGCGCCAGCAGCCCTGGGCAACTTACTAACTATGGCTACACCTTC,CASSPGQLTNYGYTF
TRBV30,NA,TRBJ1-3,NA,14,TGTGCCTGGTCCCGCGGCGGTGGGGGAAACACCATATATTTT,CAWSRGGGGNTIYF
TRBV6-5,NA,TRBJ1-1,TRBD1,14,TGTGCCAGCAGTTACGGACAGGGTAAGGCTGAAGCTTTCTTT,CASSYGQGKAEAFF
TRBV19,NA,TRBJ1-3,NA,16,TGTGCCAGTAGTATAGCCTACAGGTCCTCTGGAAACACCATATATTTT,CASSIAYRSSGNTIYF
TRBV7-2,NA,TRBJ2-1,TRBD2,15,TGTGCCAGCAGCCCTCGTCCTGACGTAGCGGGAGAGCAGTTCTTC,CASSPRPDVAGEQFF
TRBV28,NA,TRBJ1-1,TRBD1,17,TGTGCCAGCAGTTTGGTGAAGGGGGCGCGAGGGGCTAATGAAGCTTTCTTT,CASSLVKGARGANEAFF
TRBV19,NA,TRBJ1-5,NA,17,TGTGCCAGTAGTATCACCCCCCAGGGGAGGGTCAATCAGCCCCAGCATTTT,CASSITPQGRVNQPQHF
TRBV6-2/TRBV6-3,NA,TRBJ1-4,NA,13,TGTGCCAGCAGTTACCACCGGGAGGCAAAACTGTTTTTT,CASSYHREAKLFF
TRBV3-1/TRBV3-2,NA,TRBJ1-2,NA,16,TGTGCCAGCAGCCAAGATACCGTCAGGGGAGGGAATGGCTACACCTTC,CASSQDTVRGGNGYTF
TRBV28,NA,TRBJ1-2,TRBD1,16,TGTGCCAGCAGCAAGCCTGACAGGGCCCTCAACTATGGCTACACCTTC,CASSKPDRALNYGYTF
TRBV24-1,NA,TRBJ2-5,NA,14,TGTGCCACCAGTGGAGGGACGTACCAAGAGACCCAGTACTTC,CATSGGTYQETQYF
TRBV18,NA,TRBJ2-5,NA,16,TGTGCCAGCTCACCTCCTCTGGGACGGTTACAAGAGACCCAGTACTTC,CASSPPLGRLQETQYF
TRBV5-1,NA,TRBJ2-1,NA,16,TGCGCCAGCAGCTTGCGGCCCCGGGACGGTTACAATGAGCAGTTCTTC,CASSLRPRDGYNEQFF
TRBV2,NA,TRBJ2-1,NA,13,TGTGCCAGCACGGGAGTAAATAGAAATGAGCAGTTCTTC,CASTGVNRNEQFF
TRBV29-1,once,TRBJ1-1,TRBD1,17,TGCAGCGCTAAACCGGGACAGGGAACAAAAATGAACACTGAAGCTTTCTTT,CSAKPGQGTKMNTEAFF
TRBV28,NA,TRBJ1-5,NA,15,TGTGCCAGCAGTTTCTGGGCAGGAGGGTTCCAGCCCCAGCATTTT,CASSFWAGGFQPQHF
TRBV29-1,NA,TRBJ1-2,TRBD1,15,TGCAGCGTTGTCCTTCAACAGGGGAGGAACTATGGCTACACCTTC,CSVVLQQGRNYGYTF
TRBV6-5,once,TRBJ1-3,NA,13,TGTGCCAGCAGTTACCCCCAAGGAAACACCATATATTTT,CASSYPQGNTIYF
TRBV7-2,few,TRBJ1-2,TRBD1,15,TGTGCCAGCAGCTTTCGACAGGGGGGACGAAATGGCTACACCTTC,CASSFRQGGRNGYTF
TRBV5-4,NA,TRBJ2-3,NA,16,TGTGCCAGCAGCCTAAAGAGACTAACCGGCACAGATACGCAGTATTTT,CASSLKRLTGTDTQYF
TRBV18,NA,TRBJ1-3,NA,14,TGTGCCAGCTCCCGGCAGGGCGACGGAAACACCATATATTTT,CASSRQGDGNTIYF
TRBV28,NA,TRBJ2-2,NA,17,TGTGCCAGCAGTTTCCTCCAGGGGGGAGTGAACACCGGGGAGCTGTTTTTT,CASSFLQGGVNTGELFF
TRBV7-3,NA,TRBJ2-1,NA,16,TGTGCCAGCAGCTTATATTCAGGGGCCTCATACAATGAGCAGTTCTTC,CASSLYSGASYNEQFF
TRBV27,NA,TRBJ1-2,NA,14,TGTGCCAGCAGTTTGGTACAGGGTTACCAAGGCTACACCTTC,CASSLVQGYQGYTF
TRBV30,NA,TRBJ1-6,NA,13,TGTGCCTGGATCAAAGGACCGGGTTCACCCCTCCACTTT,CAWIKGPGSPLHF
TRBV7-2,NA,TRBJ1-1,TRBD1,18,TGTGCCAGCAGCTTACTTTCGGGACAGGGCTACATGAACACTGAAGCTTTCTTT,CASSLLSGQGYMNTEAFF
TRBV20-1,NA,TRBJ2-7,NA,11,TGCAGTGTCACGGCGGGGATAGAGCAGTACTTC,CSVTAGIEQYF
TRBV19,once,TRBJ1-2,NA,14,TGTGCCAGTAGTATAGCGGGCAGCACCTATGGCTACACCTTC,CASSIAGSTYGYTF
TRBV10-3,NA,TRBJ2-5,TRBD1,17,TGTGCCATCAGTGAGTCAAGGCAGGGGGCATTGTGGGAGACCCAGTACTTC,CAISESRQGALWETQYF
TRBV7-9,few,TRBJ1-4,TRBD1,16,TGTGCCAGCAGGCCCCGCCGGGACAGCAAGAATGAAAAACTGTTTTTT,CASRPRRDSKNEKLFF
TRBV6-2/TRBV6-3,NA,TRBJ2-1,TRBD1,14,TGTGCCAGCAGTTACGGACAGGGCTACAATGAGCAGTTCTTC,CASSYGQGYNEQFF
TRBV4-2,NA,TRBJ1-2,TRBD1,15,TGTGCCAGCAGCCAAGGGACAGGGGAAGGATATGGCTACACCTTC,CASSQGTGEGYGYTF
TRBV18,NA,TRBJ1-5,NA,13,TGTGCCAGCTCCCCAGGGGGCAATCAGCCCCAGCATTTT,CASSPGGNQPQHF
TRBV19,NA,TRBJ2-1,TRBD2,16,TGTGCCAGTAGCCCCGCGGGGACTAGCGGGGGGAATGAGCAGTTCTTC,CASSPAGTSGGNEQFF
TRBV10-2,NA,TRBJ1-2,NA,14,TGCGCCAGCAGTGAGAAGTTGACCTTGAACGTCTACACCTTC,CASSEKLTLNVYTF
TRBV27,once,TRBJ1-3,NA,13,TGTGCCAGCAAACAGGGCTCTGGAAACACCATATATTTT,CASKQGSGNTIYF